This entry describes one T cell receptor beta chain. This receptor's antigen is unknown. Within one base of it there is no much larger clone, and no base qualities were kept. This record belongs to a study of neoadjuvant anti-PD-1 for oral cavity cancer (dated by TCRdb to the early 2020s). Notes on the research overall: Patients mostly received three to four biweekly doses of nivolumab at 3 mg/kg before curative-intent surgical resection. A fourth nivolumab dose was given around day 43 to patients without progression, and definitive surgical resection was performed in those patients on days 50-56. Patients with complete response, partial response or stable disease by RECIST 1.1 were defined as responders, whereas patients with progression were defined as non-responders. The parent correlative cohort included approximately twelve patients, with an approximately 34% response rate.

For survey sequencing of tumor libraries, mostly roughly 5 ug of input genomic DNA was used, and two replicates were run per sample. TCRbeta libraries were prepared with the immunoSEQ hsTCRbeta kit according to the manufacturer's instructions. Sequencing of the completed libraries took place using an Illumina NovaSeq 6000 S4 flow cell after they had been pooled to roughly 3.2 nM. The published analysis was carried out like this. Raw data preprocessing and quality control were performed with the immunoSEQ Analyzer. The analysis was restricted to productive rearrangements, with each unique CDR3 amino acid sequence defining a clonotype. Using the R package tcR, the researchers computed the Gini-Simpson index as their estimate of repertoire clonality. Student's t test was used to compare Gini indices, while Pearson correlation assessed associations with tumor size change. Not all clones reach the TCRdb copy of this immuneACCESS table, which keeps in-frame sequences only. Checked studies attribute under half of the gap to unresolved V genes and leave the rest unexplained. The DNA gave D and trimming, while V, J and clone size come from that table. In all, the sample holds 20,000 to 25,000 clones, and less than 50% of those were seen once. The top ten hold under 40% of the sample.

Including cysteine and phenylalanine, the CDR3 has 17 amino acids. Only the CDR3 part of the read is kept: 51 bases, read in frame from the first base. The germline ends are 23 bases apart after V is trimmed by 3 bases and J by 6 bases. Via the germline V gene (reference sequence), CDR1 is SGHKS and CDR2 YYEKEE. According to the study, the label for this sample's time point signals: after neoadjuvant nivolumab, at surgical resection. Patients were newly diagnosed with stage II-IVA oral cavity squamous cell carcinoma and had received no prior systemic or radiation treatment. The cohort was composed of patients with HPV-negative, locally advanced oral cavity squamous cell carcinoma. Samples came from a longitudinal correlative study of a single-arm phase II trial of neoadjuvant nivolumab in oral cavity squamous cell carcinoma. Subject-matched pre- and post-treatment PBMCs and tumors from three responders and three non-responders underwent genomic DNA-based TCRbeta sequencing. Genomic DNA was isolated from tumor tissue using the Maxwell RSC DNA from Tissue kit.

What the work shows at the level of the full study, not this receptor alone: The TCR analyses had only a few patients in each response group, and the authors called for validation in larger cohorts. Higher pretreatment blood Treg/Th17 ratios correlated with both higher pretreatment blood TCRbeta clonality and lower post-treatment tumor TCRbeta clonality. Greater tumor shrinkage correlated with larger post-treatment sizes of preexisting intratumoral clones, which suggests that expansion of preexisting clones contributed to response.

This TCR was sampled from a person aged 35 to 85 with oral cavity squamous cell carcinoma. The sequence is built from TRBV5-5 and TRBJ2-3; the D element might be TRBD1 or TRBD2, as each aligns at 5 bases. The sample was tumor tissue, taken after nivolumab (anti-PD-1) treatment. In nucleotide form, the sequence is TGTGCCAGCAGCTGGGACCGGGACCGAATAAAGGCGGATACGCAGTATTTT. This codes for CASSWDRDRIKADTQYF.